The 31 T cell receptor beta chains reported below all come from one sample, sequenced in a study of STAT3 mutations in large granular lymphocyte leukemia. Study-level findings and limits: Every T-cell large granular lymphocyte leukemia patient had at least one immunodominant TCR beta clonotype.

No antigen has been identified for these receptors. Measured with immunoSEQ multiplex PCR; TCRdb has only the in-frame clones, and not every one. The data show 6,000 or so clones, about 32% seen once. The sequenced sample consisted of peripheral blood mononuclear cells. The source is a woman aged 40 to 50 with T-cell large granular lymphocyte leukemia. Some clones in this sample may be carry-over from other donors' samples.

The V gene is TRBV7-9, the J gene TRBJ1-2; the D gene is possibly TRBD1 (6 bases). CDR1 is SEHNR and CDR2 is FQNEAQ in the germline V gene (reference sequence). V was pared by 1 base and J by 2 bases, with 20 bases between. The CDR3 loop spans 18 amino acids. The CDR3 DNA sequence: TGTGCCAGCAGCTTAGTGGGGGGGCAGGGGTTTCACAACTATGGCTACACCTTC. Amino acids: CASSLVGGQGFHNYGYTF. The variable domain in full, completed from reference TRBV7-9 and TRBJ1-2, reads DTGVSQNPRHKITKRGQNVTFRCDPISEHNRLYWYRQTLGQGPEFLTYFQNEAQLEKSRLLSDRFSAERPKGSFSTLEIQRTEQGDSAMYLCASSLVGGQGFHNYGYTFGSGTRLTVV.

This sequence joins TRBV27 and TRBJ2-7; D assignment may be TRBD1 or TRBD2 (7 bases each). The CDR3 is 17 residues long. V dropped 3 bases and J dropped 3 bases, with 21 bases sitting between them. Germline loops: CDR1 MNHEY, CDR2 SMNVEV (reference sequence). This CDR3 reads CASSFIWGGDRFYEQYF. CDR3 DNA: TGTGCCAGCAGTTTCATATGGGGGGGGGACAGATTCTACGAGCAGTACTTC.

The CDR3 coding sequence is TGTGCCTGGGAGGGGTCTGAAGCTTTCTTT. Protein sequence: CAWEGSEAFF. The gene calls are TRBV30 and TRBJ1-1; a possible D gene is TRBD1 (5 bases). The CDR3 runs to 10 residues. CDR1 is GTSNPN and CDR2 is SVGIG in the germline V gene (reference sequence). V shed 5 bases and J shed 6 bases, with 7 bases lying between them.

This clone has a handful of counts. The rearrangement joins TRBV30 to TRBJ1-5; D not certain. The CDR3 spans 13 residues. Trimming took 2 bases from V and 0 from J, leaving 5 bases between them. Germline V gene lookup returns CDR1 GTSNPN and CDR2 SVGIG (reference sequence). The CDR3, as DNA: TGTGCCTGGAGTCCGGATAGCAATCAGCCCCAGCATTTT. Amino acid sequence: CAWSPDSNQPQHF.

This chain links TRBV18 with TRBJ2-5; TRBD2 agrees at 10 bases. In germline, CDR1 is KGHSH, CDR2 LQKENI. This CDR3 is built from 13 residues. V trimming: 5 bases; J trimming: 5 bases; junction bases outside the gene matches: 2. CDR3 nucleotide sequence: TGTGCCAGCTCAGGGACTAGCGTCGAGACCCAGTACTTC. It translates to CASSGTSVETQYF.

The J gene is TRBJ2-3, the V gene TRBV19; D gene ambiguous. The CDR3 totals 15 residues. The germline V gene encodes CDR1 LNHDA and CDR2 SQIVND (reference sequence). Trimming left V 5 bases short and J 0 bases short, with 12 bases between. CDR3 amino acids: CASSPDTSSTDTQYF. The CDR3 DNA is TGTGCCAGTAGTCCCGACACATCTAGCACAGATACGCAGTATTTT.

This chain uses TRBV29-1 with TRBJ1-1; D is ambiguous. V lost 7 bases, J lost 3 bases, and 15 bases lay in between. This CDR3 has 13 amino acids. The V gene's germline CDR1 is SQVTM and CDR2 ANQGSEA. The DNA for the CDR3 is TGCAGCGCCCGAGAGGCAGGTGACACTGAAGCTTTCTTT. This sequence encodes CSAREAGDTEAFF.

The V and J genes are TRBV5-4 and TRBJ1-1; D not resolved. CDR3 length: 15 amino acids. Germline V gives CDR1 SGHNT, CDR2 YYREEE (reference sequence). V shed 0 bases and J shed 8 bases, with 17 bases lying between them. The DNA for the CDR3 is TGTGCCAGCAGCTTGGTCCTTGTACGGGAAATCGAAGCTTTCTTT. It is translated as CASSLVLVREIEAFF.

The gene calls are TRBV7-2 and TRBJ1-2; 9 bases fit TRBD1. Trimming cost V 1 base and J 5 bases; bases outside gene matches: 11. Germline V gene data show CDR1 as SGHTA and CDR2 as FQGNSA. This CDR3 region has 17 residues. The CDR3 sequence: CASSLVGSGQGGYGYTF. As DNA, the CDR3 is TGTGCCAGCAGCTTAGTAGGCTCGGGACAGGGTGGGTATGGCTACACCTTC.

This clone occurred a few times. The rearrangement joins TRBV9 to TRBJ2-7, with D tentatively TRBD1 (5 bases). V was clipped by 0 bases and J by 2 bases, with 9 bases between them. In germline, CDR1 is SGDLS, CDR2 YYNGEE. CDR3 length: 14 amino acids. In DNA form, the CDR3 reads TGTGCCAGCAGCGTAGGACAGCCGACCTACGAGCAGTACTTC. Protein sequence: CASSVGQPTYEQYF.

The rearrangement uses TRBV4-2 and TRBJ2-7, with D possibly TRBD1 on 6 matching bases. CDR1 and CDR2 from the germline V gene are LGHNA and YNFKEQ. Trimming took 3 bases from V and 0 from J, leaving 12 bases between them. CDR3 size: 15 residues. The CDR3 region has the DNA TGTGCCAGCAGCCATCAATGGGACACCTCCTACGAGCAGTACTTC. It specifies CASSHQWDTSYEQYF.

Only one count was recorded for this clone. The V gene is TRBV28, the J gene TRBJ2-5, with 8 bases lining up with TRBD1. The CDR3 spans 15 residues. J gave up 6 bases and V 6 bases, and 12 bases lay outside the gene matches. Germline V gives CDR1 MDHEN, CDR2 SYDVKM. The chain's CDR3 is CASRGDRTGWQTQYF. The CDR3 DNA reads TGTGCCAGCAGGGGAGACCGGACAGGGTGGCAGACCCAGTACTTC.

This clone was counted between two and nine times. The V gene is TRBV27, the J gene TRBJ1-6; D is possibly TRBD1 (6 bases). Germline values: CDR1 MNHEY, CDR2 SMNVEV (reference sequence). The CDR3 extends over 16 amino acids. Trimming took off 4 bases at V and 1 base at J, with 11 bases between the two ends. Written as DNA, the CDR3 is TGTGCCAGCAGTTATGGCAGGGGATCCTATAATTCACCCCTCCACTTT. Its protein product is CASSYGRGSYNSPLHF.

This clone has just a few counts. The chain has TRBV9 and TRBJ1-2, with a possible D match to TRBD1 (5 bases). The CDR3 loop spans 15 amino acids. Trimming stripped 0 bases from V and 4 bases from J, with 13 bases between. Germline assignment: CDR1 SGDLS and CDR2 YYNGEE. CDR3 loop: CASSVGALDTYGYTF. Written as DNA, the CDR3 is TGTGCCAGCAGCGTAGGGGCCTTGGACACCTATGGCTACACCTTC.

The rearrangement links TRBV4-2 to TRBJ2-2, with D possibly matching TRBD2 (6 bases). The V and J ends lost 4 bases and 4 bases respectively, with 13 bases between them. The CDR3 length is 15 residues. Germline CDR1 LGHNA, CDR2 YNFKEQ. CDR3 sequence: CASSLQEGSTGELFF. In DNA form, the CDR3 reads TGTGCCAGCAGCCTCCAGGAGGGGAGCACCGGGGAGCTGTTTTTT.

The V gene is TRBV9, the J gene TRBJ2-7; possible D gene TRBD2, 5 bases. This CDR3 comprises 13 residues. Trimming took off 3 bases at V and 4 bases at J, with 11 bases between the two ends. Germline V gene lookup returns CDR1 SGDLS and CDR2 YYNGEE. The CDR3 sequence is CASSAGLTYEQYF. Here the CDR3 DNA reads TGTGCCAGCAGCGCCGGACTGACTTACGAGCAGTACTTC. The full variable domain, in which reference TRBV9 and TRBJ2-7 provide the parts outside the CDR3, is DSGVTQTPKHLITATGQRVTLRCSPRSGDLSVYWYQQSLDQGLQFLIQYYNGEERAKGNILERFSAQQFPDLHSELNLSSLELGDSALYFCASSAGLTYEQYFGPGTRLTVT.

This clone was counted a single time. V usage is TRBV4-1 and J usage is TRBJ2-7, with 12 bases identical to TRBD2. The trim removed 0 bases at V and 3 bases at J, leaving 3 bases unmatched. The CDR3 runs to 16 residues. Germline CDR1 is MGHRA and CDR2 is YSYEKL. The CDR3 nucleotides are TGCGCCAGCAGCCAAGAAGGGACTAGCGGGTACTACGAGCAGTACTTC. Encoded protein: CASSQEGTSGYYEQYF.

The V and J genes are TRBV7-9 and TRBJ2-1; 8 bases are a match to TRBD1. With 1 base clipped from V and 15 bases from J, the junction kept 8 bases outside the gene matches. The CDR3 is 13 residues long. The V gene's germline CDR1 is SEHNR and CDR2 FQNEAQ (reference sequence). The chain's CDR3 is CASSLEDRGQGFF. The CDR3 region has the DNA TGTGCCAGCAGCTTAGAAGACAGGGGCCAGGGGTTCTTC.

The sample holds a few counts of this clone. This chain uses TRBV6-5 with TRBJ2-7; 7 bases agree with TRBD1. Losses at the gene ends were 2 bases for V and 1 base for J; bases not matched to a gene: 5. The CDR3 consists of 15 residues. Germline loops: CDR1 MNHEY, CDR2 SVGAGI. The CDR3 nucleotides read TGTGCCAGCAGTTACCGTGACAGGGTTTCCTACGAGCAGTACTTC. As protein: CASSYRDRVSYEQYF.

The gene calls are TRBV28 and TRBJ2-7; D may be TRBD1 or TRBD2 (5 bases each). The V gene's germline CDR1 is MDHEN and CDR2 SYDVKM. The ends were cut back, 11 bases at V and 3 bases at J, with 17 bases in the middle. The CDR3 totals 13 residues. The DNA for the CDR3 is TGTGCCGGGGGTGGGTCGCCTATCTACGAGCAGTACTTC. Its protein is CAGGGSPIYEQYF.

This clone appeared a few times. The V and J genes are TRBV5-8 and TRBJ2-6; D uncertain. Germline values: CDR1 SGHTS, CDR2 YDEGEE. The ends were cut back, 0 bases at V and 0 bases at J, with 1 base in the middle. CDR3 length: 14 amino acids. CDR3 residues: CASSLGSGANVLTF. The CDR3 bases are TGTGCCAGCAGCTTGGGCTCTGGGGCCAACGTCCTGACTTTC.

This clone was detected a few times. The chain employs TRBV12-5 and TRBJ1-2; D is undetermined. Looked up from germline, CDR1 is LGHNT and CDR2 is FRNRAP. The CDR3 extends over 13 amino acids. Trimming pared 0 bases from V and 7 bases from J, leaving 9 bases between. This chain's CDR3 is CASGLVPPGGYTF. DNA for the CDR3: TGTGCTAGTGGTTTGGTCCCGCCCGGTGGCTACACCTTC.

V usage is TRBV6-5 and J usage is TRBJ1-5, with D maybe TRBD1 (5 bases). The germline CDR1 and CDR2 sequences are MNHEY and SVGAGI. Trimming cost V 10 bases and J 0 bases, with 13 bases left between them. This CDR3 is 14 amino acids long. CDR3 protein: CATGSGNSNQPQHF. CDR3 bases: TGTGCCACAGGGAGTGGGAATAGCAATCAGCCCCAGCATTTT.

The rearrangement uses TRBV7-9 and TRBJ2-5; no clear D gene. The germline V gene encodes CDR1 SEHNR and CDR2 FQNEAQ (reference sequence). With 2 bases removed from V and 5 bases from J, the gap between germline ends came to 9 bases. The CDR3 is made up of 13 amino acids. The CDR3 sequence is CASSLSGLETQYF. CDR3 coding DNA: TGTGCCAGCAGCTTATCCGGGCTCGAGACCCAGTACTTC.

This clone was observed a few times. The DNA for the CDR3 is TGTGCCAGCAGCTCGATGTGGGGAGCTGAAGCTTTCTTT. Protein sequence: CASSSMWGAEAFF. This chain joins TRBV7-9 and TRBJ1-1; D is uncertain. CDR3 size: 13 residues. V lost 4 bases and J lost 6, with 12 bases in between. Germline V lookup: CDR1 SEHNR, CDR2 FQNEAQ (reference sequence).

The CDR3 nucleotides are TGTGCCAGCAGTCGCCAGGACAGGGGCGGTGAAAAACTGTTTTTT. Protein: CASSRQDRGGEKLFF. The genes are TRBV6-1 and TRBJ1-4; 9 positions match TRBD1. Looked up from germline, CDR1 is MNHNS and CDR2 is SASEGT. The trim removed 5 bases at V and 7 bases at J, leaving 8 bases unmatched. This CDR3 contains 15 residues.

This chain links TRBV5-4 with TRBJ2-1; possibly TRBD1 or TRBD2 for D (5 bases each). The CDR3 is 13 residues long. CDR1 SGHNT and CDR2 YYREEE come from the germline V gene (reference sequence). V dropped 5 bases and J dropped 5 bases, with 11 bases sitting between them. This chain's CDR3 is CASRPGPHNEQFF. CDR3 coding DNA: TGTGCCAGCAGACCGGGACCGCACAATGAGCAGTTCTTC. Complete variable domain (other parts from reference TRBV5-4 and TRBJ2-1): ETGVTQSPTHLIKTRGQQVTLRCSSQSGHNTVSWYQQALGQGPQFIFQYYREEENGRGNFPPRFSGLQFPNYSSELNVNALELDDSALYLCASRPGPHNEQFFGPGTRLTVL.

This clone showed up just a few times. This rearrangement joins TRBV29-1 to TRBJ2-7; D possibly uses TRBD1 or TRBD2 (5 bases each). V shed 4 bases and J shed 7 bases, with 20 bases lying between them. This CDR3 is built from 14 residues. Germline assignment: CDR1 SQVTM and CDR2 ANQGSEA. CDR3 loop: CSVVPGPAEWEQYF. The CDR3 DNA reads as TGCAGCGTTGTACCGGGACCCGCCGAGTGGGAGCAGTACTTC.

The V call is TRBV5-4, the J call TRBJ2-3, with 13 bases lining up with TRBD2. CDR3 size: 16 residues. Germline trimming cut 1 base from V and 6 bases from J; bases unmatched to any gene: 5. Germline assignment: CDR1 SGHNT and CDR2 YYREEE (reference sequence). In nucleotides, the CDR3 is TGTGCCAGCAGCTTGACTAGCGGGGGGGCCGGGGATACGCAGTATTTT. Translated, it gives CASSLTSGGAGDTQYF. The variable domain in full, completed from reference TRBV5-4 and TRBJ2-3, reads ETGVTQSPTHLIKTRGQQVTLRCSSQSGHNTVSWYQQALGQGPQFIFQYYREEENGRGNFPPRFSGLQFPNYSSELNVNALELDDSALYLCASSLTSGGAGDTQYFGPGTRLTVL.

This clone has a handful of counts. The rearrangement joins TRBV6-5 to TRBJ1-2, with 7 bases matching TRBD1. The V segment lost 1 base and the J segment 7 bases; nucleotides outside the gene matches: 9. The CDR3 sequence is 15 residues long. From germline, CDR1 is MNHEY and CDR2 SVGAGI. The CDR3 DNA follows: TGTGCCAGCAGTTACTTTTCCTCCGGGACAGCTGGCTACACCTTC. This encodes CASSYFSSGTAGYTF.

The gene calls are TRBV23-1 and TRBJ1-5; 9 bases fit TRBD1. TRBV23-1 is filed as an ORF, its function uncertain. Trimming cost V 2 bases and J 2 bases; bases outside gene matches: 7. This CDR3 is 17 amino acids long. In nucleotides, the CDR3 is TGCGCCAGCAGTCAACCCCCTCGACAGGGGGGCAATCAGCCCCAGCATTTT. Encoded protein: CASSQPPRQGGNQPQHF.